The table lists the clone carrying this T cell receptor (beta chain) with a few counts. Its target is unknown. Each donor was a healthy Caucasian. A single record per CDR3 protein comes from TCRdb applying MiXCR to the 5' RACE reads. The sample includes 1.5 million or so distinct CDR3 sequences, more than 30% of them seen just once. The data belong to a study of identical twins. Trimming stripped 5 bases from V and 5 bases from J, with 13 bases between. CDR3 length equals 14 residues. Germline V CDR1 and CDR2: SEHNR, FQNEAQ (reference sequence). General study results and limits: Excess sharing between twins was weaker in beta out-of-frame sequences. Models, which agreed with sharing between unrelated individuals, nonetheless underestimated the out-of-frame TCR alpha sharing seen in monozygotic twins.

The chain joins TRBV7-9 to TRBJ1-5; no definite D call. This clonotype was sampled from a newborn girl in good health. Sequenced input: cord blood. As DNA, the CDR3 is TGTGCCAGCAGCCCCGAGCCCTGGGATCAGCCCCAGCATTTT. Encoded protein: CASSPEPWDQPQHF.